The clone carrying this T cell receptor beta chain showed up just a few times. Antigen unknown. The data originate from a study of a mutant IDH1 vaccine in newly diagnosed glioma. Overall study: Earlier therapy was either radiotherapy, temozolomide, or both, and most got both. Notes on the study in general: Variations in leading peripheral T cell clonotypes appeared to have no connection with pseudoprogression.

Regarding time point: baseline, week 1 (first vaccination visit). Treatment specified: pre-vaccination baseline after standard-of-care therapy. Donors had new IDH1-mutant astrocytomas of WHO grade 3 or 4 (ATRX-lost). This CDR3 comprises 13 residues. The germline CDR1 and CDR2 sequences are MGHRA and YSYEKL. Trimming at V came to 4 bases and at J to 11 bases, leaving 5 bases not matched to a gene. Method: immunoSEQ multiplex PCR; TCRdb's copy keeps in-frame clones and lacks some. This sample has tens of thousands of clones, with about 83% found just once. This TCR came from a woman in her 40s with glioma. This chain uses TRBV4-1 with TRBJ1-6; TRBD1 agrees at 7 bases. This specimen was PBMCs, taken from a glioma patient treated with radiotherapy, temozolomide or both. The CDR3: CASSPDRDPPLHF. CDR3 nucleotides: TGCGCCAGCAGCCCCGACAGGGATCCACCCCTCCACTTT.